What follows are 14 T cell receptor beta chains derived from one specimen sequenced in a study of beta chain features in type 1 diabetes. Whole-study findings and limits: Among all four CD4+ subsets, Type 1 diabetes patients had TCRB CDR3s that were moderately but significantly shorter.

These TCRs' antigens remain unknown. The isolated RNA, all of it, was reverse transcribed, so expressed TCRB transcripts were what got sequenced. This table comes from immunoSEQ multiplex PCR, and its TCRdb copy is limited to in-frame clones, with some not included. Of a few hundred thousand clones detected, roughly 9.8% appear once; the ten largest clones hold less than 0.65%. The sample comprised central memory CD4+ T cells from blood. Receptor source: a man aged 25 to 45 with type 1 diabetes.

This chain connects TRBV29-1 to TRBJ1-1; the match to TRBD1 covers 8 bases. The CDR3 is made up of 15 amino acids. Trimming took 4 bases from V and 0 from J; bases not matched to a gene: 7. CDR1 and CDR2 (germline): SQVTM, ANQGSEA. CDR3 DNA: TGCAGCGTTGTGGCCCGGGACAGGATGAACACTGAAGCTTTCTTT. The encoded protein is CSVVARDRMNTEAFF. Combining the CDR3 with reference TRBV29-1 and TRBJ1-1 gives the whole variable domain SAVISQKPSRDICQRGTSLTIQCQVDSQVTMMFWYRQQPGQSLTLIATANQGSEATYESGFVIDKFPISRPNLTFSTLTVSNMSPEDSSIYLCSVVARDRMNTEAFFGQGTRLTVV.

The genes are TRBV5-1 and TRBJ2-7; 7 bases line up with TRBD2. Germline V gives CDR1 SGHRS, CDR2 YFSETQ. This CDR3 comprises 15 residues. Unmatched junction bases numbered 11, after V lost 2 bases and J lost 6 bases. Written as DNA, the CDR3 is TGCGCCAGCAGCTTTCGTACGGCTAGCGGTGGCGAGCAGTACTTC. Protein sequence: CASSFRTASGGEQYF.

CDR3 bases: TGTGCCAGCAGCTTAGCACCTACCACAGATACGCAGTATTTT. This translates into CASSLAPTTDTQYF. V gene TRBV11-2 combines with J gene TRBJ2-3, with no clear D. CDR1 and CDR2 (germline): SGHAT, FQNNGV. The CDR3 loop spans 14 amino acids. Trimming removed 1 base at V and 2 bases at J, with 7 bases between. Full variable domain (rest looked up from reference TRBV11-2 and TRBJ2-3): EAGVAQSPRYKIIEKRQSVAFWCNPISGHATLYWYQQILGQGPKLLIQFQNNGVVDDSQLPKDRFSAERLKGVDSTLKIQPAKLEDSAVYLCASSLAPTTDTQYFGPGTRLTVL.

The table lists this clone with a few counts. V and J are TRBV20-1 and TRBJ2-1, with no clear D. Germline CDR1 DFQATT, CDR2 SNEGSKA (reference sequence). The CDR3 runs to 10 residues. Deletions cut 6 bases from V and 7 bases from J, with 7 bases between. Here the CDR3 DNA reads TGCAGTGCACCCCTGAATGAGCAGTTCTTC. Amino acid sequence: CSAPLNEQFF.

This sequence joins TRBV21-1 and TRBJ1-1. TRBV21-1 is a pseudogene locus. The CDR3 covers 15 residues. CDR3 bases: TGTGCCAGCAGCAAAGTAAGTGATCAGAACACTGAAGCTTTCTTT. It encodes CASSKVSDQNTEAFF.

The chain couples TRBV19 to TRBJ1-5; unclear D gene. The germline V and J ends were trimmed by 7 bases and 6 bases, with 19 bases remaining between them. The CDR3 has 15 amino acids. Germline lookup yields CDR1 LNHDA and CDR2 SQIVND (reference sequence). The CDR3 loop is CASKDEGRRSQPQHF. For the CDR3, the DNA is TGTGCCAGTAAAGATGAGGGTAGGCGAAGTCAGCCCCAGCATTTT.

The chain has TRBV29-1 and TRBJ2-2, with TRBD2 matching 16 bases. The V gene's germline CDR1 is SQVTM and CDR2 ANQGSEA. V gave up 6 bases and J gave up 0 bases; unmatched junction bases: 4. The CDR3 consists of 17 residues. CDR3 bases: TGCAGCGTGACGGGACTAGCGGGAGGGCCGAACACCGGGGAGCTGTTTTTT. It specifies CSVTGLAGGPNTGELFF.

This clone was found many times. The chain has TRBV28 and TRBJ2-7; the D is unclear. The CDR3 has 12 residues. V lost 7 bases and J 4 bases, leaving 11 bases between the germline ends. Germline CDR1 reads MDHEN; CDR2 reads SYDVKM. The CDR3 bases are TGTGCCAGCACCGCTGAGGCATACGAGCAGTACTTC. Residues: CASTAEAYEQYF.

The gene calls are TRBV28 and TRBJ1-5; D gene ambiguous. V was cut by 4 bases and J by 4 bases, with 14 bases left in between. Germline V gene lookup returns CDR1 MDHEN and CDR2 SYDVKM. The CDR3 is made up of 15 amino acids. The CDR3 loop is CASSSVEAANQPQHF. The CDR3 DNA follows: TGTGCCAGCAGTTCCGTCGAGGCCGCAAATCAGCCCCAGCATTTT.

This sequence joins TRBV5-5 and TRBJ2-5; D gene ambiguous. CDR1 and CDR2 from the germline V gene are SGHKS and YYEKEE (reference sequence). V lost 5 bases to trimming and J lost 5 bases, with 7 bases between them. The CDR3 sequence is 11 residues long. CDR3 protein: CASSLRETQYF. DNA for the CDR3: TGTGCCAGCAGTCTTCGGGAGACCCAGTACTTC. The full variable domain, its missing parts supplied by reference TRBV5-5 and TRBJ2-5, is DAGVTQSPTHLIKTRGQQVTLRCSPISGHKSVSWYQQVLGQGPQFIFQYYEKEERGRGNFPDRFSARQFPNYSSELNVNALLLGDSALYLCASSLRETQYFGPGTRLLVL.

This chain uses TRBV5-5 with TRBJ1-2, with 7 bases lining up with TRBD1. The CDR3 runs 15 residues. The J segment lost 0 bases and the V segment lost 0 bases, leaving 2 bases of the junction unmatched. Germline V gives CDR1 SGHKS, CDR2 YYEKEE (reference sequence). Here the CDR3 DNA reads TGTGCCAGCAGCTTGGGGACAGGTACTAACTATGGCTACACCTTC. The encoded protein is CASSLGTGTNYGYTF.

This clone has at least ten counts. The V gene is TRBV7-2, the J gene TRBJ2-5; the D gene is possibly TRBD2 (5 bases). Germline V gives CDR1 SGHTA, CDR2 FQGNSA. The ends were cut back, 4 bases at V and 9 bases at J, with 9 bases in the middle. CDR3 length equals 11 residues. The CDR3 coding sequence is TGTGCCAGCAGCTCCCTTAGCGCCCAGTACTTC. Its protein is CASSSLSAQYF.

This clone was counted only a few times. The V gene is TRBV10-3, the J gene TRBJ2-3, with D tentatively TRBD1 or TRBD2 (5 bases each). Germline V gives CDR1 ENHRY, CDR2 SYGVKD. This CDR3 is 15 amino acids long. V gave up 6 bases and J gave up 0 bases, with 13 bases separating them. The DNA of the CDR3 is TGTGCCATCAGGGATCCAGGGAGTAGCACAGATACGCAGTATTTT. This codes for CAIRDPGSSTDTQYF.

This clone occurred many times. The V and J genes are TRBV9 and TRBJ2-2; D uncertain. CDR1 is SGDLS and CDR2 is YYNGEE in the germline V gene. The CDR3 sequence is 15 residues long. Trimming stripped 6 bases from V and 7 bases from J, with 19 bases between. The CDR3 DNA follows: TGTGCCAGCACCACCCGACCGGTAGGAGACGGGGAGCTGTTTTTT. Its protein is CASTTRPVGDGELFF.